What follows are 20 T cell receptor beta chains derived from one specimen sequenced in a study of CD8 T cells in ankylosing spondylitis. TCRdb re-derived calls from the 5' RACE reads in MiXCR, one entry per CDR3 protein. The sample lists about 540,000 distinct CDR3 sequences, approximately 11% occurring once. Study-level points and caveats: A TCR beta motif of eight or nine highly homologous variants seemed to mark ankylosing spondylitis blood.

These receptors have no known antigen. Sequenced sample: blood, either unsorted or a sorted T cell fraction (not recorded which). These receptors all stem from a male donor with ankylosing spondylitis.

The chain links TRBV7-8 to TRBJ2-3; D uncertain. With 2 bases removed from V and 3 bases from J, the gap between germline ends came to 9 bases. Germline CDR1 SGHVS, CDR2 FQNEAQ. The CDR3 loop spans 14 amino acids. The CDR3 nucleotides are TGTGCCAGCAGCTTAAGGATGGCAACAGATACGCAGTATTTT. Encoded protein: CASSLRMATDTQYF.

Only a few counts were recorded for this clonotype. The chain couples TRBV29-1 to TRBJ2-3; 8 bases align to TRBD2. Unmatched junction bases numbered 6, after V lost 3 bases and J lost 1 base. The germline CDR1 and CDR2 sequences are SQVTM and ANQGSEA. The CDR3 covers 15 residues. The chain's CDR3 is CSVEGTSQGTDTQYF. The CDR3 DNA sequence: TGCAGCGTTGAGGGGACTAGTCAGGGCACAGATACGCAGTATTTT.

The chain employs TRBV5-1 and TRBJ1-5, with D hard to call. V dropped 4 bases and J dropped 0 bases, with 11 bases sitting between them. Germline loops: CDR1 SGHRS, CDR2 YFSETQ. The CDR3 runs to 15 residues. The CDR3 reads CASSPDGDSNQPQHF. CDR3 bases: TGCGCCAGCAGCCCGGACGGGGATAGCAATCAGCCCCAGCATTTT.

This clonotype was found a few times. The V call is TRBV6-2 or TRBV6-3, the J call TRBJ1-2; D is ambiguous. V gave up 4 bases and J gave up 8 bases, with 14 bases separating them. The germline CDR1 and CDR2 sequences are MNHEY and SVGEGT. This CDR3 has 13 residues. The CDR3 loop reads CASSLQNPGGYTF. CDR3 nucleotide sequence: TGTGCCAGCAGTTTACAGAACCCTGGGGGCTACACCTTC.

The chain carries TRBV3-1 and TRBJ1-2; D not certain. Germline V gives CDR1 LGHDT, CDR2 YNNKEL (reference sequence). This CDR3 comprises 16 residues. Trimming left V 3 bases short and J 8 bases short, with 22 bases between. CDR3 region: CASSHTYRGSYGGYTF. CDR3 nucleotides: TGTGCCAGCAGCCACACTTACAGAGGAAGCTATGGCGGCTACACCTTC.

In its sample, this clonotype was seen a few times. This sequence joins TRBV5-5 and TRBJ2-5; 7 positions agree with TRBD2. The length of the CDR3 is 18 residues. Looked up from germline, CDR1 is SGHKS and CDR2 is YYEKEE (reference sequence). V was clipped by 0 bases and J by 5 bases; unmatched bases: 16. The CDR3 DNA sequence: TGTGCCAGCAGCTTGGGGTTTCTAGGCGGGAGCTTTCGGGAGACCCAGTACTTC. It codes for CASSLGFLGGSFRETQYF.

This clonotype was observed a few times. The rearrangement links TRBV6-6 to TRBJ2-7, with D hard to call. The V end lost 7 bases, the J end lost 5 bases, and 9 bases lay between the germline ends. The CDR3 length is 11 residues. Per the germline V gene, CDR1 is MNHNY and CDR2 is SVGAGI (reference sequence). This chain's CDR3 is CASTSNNEQYF. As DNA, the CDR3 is TGTGCCAGCACCTCTAACAACGAGCAGTACTTC.

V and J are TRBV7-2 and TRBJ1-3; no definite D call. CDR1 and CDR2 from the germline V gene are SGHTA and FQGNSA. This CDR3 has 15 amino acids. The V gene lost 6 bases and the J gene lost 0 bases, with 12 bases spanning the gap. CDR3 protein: CASSPRVHSGNTIYF. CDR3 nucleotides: TGTGCCAGCAGTCCCCGGGTACACTCTGGAAACACCATATATTTT.

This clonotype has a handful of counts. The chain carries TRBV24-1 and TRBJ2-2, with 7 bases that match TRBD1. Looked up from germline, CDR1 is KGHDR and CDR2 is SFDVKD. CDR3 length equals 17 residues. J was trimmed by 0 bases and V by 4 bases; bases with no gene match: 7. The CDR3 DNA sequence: TGTGCCACCAGTGACCGGGGACAGTTATCGAACACCGGGGAGCTGTTTTTT. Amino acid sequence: CATSDRGQLSNTGELFF.

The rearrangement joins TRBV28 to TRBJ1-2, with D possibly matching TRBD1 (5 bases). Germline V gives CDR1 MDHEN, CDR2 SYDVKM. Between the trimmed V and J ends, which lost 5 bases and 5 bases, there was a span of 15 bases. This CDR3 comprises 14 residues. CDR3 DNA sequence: TGTGCCAGCAGTAGAACCCGGGGGGGGTATGGCTACACCTTC. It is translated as CASSRTRGGYGYTF.

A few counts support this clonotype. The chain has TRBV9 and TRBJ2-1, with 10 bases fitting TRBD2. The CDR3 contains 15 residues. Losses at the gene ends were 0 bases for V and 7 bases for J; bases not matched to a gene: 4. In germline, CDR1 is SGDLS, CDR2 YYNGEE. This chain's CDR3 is CASSVASGSRNEQFF. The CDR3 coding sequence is TGTGCCAGCAGCGTAGCTAGCGGGAGTAGGAATGAGCAGTTCTTC.

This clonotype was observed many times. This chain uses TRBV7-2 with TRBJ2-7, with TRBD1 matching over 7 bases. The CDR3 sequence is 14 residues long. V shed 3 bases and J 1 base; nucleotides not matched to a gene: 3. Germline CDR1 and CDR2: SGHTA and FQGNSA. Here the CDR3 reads CASSLWDSSYEQYF. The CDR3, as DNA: TGTGCCAGCAGCTTGTGGGACAGTTCCTACGAGCAGTACTTC.

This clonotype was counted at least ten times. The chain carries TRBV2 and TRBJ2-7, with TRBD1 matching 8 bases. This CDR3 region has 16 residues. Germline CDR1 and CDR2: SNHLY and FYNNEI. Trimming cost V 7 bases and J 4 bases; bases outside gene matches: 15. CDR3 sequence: CASNPPPGDRFYEQYF. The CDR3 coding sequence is TGTGCCAGCAACCCGCCACCCGGGGACAGGTTTTACGAGCAGTACTTC.

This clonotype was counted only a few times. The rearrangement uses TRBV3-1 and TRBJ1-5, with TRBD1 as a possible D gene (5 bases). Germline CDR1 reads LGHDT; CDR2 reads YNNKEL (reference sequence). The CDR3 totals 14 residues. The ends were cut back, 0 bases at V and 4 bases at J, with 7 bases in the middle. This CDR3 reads CASSQEAGNQPQHF. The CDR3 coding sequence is TGTGCCAGCAGCCAAGAGGCAGGGAATCAGCCCCAGCATTTT.

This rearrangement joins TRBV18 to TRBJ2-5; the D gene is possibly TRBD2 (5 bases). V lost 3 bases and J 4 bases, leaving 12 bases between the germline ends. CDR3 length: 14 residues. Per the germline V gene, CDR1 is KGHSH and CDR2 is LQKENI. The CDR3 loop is CASSPPTRGETQYF. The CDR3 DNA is TGTGCCAGCTCACCGCCTACTAGAGGAGAGACCCAGTACTTC.

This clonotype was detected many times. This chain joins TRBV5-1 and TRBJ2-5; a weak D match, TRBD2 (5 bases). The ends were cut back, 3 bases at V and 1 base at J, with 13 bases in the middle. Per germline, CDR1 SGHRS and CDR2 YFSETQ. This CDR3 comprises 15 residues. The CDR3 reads CASSWSGSFQETQYF. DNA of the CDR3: TGCGCCAGCAGCTGGAGCGGCTCTTTCCAAGAGACCCAGTACTTC.

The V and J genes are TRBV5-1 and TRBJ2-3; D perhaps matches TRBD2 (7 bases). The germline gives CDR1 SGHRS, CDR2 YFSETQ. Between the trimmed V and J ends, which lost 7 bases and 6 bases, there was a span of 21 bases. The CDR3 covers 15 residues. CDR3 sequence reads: CASVFTPGGRDTQYF. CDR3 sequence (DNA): TGCGCCAGCGTTTTTACCCCGGGGGGCAGGGATACGCAGTATTTT.

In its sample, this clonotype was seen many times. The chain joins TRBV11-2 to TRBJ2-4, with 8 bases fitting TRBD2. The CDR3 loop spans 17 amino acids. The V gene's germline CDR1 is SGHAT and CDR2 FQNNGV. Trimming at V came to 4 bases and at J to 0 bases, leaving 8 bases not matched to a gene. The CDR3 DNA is TGTGCCAGCAGCTCCCCGGGGCGGGAGGTAGCCAAAAACATTCAGTACTTC. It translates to CASSSPGREVAKNIQYF.

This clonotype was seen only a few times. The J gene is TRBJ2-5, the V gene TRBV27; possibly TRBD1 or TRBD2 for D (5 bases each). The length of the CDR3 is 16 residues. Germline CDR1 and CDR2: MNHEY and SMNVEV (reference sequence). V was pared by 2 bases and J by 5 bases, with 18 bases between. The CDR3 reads CASSLRPGAPGETQYF. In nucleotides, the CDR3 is TGTGCCAGCAGTTTACGACCCGGGGCCCCGGGGGAGACCCAGTACTTC.

The CDR3 nucleotides are TGCAGTGCTAGATATAGGGGCCAAGAGACCCAGTACTTC. Translating gives CSARYRGQETQYF. V gene TRBV20-1 combines with J gene TRBJ2-5, with D maybe TRBD1 (5 bases). The CDR3 contains 13 residues. Trimming stripped 2 bases from V and 1 base from J, with 8 bases between. Per the germline V gene, CDR1 is DFQATT and CDR2 is SNEGSKA (reference sequence).